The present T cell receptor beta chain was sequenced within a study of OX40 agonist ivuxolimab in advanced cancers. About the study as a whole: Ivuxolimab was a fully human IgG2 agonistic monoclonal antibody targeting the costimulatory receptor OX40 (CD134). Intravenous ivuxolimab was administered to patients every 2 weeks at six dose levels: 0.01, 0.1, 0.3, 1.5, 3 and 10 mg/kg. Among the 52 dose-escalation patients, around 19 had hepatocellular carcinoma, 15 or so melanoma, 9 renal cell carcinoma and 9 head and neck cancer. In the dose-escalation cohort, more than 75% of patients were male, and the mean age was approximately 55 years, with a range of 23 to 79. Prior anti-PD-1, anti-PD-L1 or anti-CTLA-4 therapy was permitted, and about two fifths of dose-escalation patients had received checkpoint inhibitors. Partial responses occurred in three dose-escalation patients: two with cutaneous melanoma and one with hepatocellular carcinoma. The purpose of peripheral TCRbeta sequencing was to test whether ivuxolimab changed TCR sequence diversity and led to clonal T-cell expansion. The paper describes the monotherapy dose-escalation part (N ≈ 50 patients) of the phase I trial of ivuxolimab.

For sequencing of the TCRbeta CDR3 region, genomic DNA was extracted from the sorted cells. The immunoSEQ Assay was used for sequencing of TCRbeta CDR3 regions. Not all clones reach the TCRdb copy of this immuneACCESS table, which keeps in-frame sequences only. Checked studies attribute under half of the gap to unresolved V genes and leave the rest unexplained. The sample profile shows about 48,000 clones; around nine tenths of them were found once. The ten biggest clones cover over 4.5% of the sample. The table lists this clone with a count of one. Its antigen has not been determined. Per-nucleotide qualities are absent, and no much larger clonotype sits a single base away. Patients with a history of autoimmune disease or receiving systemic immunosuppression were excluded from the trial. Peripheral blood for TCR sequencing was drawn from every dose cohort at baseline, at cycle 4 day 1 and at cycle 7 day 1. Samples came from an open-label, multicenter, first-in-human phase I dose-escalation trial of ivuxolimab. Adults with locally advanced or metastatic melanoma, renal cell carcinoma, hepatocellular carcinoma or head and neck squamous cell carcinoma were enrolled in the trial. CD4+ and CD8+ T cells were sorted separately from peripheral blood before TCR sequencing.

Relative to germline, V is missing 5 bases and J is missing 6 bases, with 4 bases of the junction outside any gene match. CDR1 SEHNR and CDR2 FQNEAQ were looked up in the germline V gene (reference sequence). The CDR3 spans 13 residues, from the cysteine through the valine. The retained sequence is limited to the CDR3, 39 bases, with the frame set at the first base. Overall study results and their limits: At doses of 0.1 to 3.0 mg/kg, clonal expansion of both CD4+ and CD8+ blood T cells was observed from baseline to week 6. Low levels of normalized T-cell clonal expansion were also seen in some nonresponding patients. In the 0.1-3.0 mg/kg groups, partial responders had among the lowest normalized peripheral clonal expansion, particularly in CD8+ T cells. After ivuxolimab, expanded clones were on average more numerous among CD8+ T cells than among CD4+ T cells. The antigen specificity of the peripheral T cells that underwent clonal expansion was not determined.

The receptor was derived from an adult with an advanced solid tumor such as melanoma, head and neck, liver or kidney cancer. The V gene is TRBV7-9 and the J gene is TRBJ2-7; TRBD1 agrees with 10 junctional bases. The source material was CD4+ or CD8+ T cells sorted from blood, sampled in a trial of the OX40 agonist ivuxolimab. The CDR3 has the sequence CASSPGQGGEQYV. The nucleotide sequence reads TGTGCCAGCAGCCCTGGACAGGGGGGCGAGCAGTACGTC.